These 9 T cell receptor beta chains were all obtained from the same sample, sequenced in a study of T cell responses to AZD1222 COVID-19 vaccine. Clones were sequenced by immunoSEQ multiplex PCR, and TCRdb holds only the in-frame ones, with some missing. The data show more than 140,000 clones, with approximately 89% seen just once and 4.5% to 6.5% held by the top ten. Sequenced here: peripheral blood, sampled on day 0 of AZD1222 vaccination. Receptors were obtained from an adult in good health.

This chain joins TRBV19 and TRBJ1-1; D may be TRBD1 (5 bases). Germline CDR1 reads LNHDA; CDR2 reads SQIVND (reference sequence). V was cut by 3 bases and J by 5 bases, with 10 bases left in between. This CDR3 spans 13 amino acids. For the CDR3, the DNA is TGTGCCAGTAGTATCTCGCAGGGTACTGAAGCTTTCTTT. Residues: CASSISQGTEAFF.

The table lists this clone with a count of one. The chain is built from TRBV3-1 (or the pseudogene TRBV3-2) and TRBJ1-3; D not resolved. The CDR3 runs to 15 residues. The germline CDR1 and CDR2 sequences are LGHDT and YNNKEL (reference sequence). Trimming shortened V by 2 bases and J by 0 bases, and 8 bases separated the two germline ends. The DNA for the CDR3 is TGTGCCAGCAGCCAAAAGTCGAGCTCTGGAAACACCATATATTTT. Protein product: CASSQKSSSGNTIYF.

The rearrangement links TRBV2 to TRBJ1-2, with 8 bases aligning to TRBD1. The CDR3 covers 17 residues. Losses at the gene ends were 6 bases for V and 4 bases for J; bases not matched to a gene: 16. Germline V gene data show CDR1 as SNHLY and CDR2 as FYNNEI. CDR3 nucleotide sequence: TGTGCCAGCAGCGGTAGGACAGGGCCCCAGGCTCTCTATGGCTACACCTTC. Its translation: CASSGRTGPQALYGYTF. The entire variable domain, with the rest obtained from reference TRBV2 and TRBJ1-2, is as follows: EPEVTQTPSHQVTQMGQEVILRCVPISNHLYFYWYRQILGQKVEFLVSFYNNEISEKSEIFDDQFSVERPDGSNFTLKIRSTKLEDSAMYFCASSGRTGPQALYGYTFGSGTRLTVV.

This chain connects TRBV11-2 to TRBJ2-1, with D possibly TRBD2 on 6 matching bases. Trimming removed 5 bases from V and 0 bases from J, with 20 bases in between. The germline V gene encodes CDR1 SGHAT and CDR2 FQNNGV. The CDR3 is 18 residues long. The CDR3 protein is CASSRNHGGASSYNEQFF. The CDR3 DNA is TGTGCCAGCAGCCGGAATCATGGCGGGGCCAGCTCCTACAATGAGCAGTTCTTC.

The V gene is TRBV15, the J gene TRBJ1-5, with D unresolved. Trimming took off 1 base at V and 1 base at J, with 8 bases between the two ends. The CDR3 sequence is 15 residues long. CDR1 LNHNV and CDR2 YYDKDF come from the germline V gene (reference sequence). The CDR3 protein is CATSRGATSNQPQHF. The CDR3 DNA is TGTGCCACCAGCAGAGGGGCCACCAGCAATCAGCCCCAGCATTTT.

The chain couples TRBV10-3 to TRBJ2-2, with TRBD1 matching 7 bases. Looked up from germline, CDR1 is ENHRY and CDR2 is SYGVKD. This CDR3 comprises 13 residues. With 8 bases clipped from V and 5 bases from J, the junction kept 5 bases outside the gene matches. The CDR3 sequence is CAIRQGITGELFF. The CDR3 coding sequence is TGTGCCATCCGACAGGGTATAACCGGGGAGCTGTTTTTT.

This clone turned up a few times. V and J are TRBV7-2 and TRBJ2-7, with 14 bases fitting TRBD2. J gave up 7 bases and V 3 bases, and 5 bases lay outside the gene matches. This CDR3 contains 15 residues. Germline V gene data show CDR1 as SGHTA and CDR2 as FQGNSA. CDR3 coding DNA: TGTGCCAGCAGCTTGACTAGCGGGAGGGAAATGGAGCAGTACTTC. Its translation is CASSLTSGREMEQYF.

The chain combines TRBV30 with TRBJ2-3; D gene uncertain. Germline CDR1 and CDR2: GTSNPN and SVGIG (reference sequence). The CDR3 totals 12 residues. V was cut by 5 bases and J by 1 base, with 7 bases left in between. Here the CDR3 DNA reads TGTGCCTGGTCAGCGCGCACAGATACGCAGTATTTT. This codes for CAWSARTDTQYF.

This clone turned up a few times. J is TRBJ1-2 and V is TRBV30, with D uncertain. Germline V CDR1 and CDR2: GTSNPN, SVGIG (reference sequence). This CDR3 has 13 amino acids. V gave up 6 bases and J gave up 8 bases, with 19 bases separating them. DNA of the CDR3: TGTGCCTGTCAAGGGAGTAGGGCAGGCGGCTACACCTTC. It is translated as CACQGSRAGGYTF.